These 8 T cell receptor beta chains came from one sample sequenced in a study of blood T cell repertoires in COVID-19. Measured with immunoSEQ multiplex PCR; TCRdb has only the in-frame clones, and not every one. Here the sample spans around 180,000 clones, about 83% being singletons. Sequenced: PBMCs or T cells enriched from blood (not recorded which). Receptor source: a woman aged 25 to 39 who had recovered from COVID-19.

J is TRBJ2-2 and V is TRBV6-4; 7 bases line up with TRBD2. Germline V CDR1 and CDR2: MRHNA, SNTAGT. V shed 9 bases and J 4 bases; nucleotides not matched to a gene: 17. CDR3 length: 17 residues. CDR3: CASCTGLAGAVTGELFF. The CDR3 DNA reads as TGTGCCAGTTGTACGGGACTGGCGGGAGCGGTCACCGGGGAGCTGTTTTTT.

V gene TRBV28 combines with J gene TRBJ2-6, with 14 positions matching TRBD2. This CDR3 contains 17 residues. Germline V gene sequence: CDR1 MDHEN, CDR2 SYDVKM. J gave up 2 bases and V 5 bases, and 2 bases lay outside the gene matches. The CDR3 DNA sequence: TGTGCCAGCAGTGCGGGACTAGCGGGAGCTGGGGCCAACGTCCTGACTTTC. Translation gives CASSAGLAGAGANVLTF.

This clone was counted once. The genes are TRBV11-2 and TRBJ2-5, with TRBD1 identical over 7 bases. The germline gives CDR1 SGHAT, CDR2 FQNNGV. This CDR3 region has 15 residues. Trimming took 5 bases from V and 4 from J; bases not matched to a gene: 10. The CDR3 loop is CASSARGQSTETQYF. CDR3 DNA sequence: TGTGCCAGCAGCGCGAGGGGACAGTCTACAGAGACCCAGTACTTC.

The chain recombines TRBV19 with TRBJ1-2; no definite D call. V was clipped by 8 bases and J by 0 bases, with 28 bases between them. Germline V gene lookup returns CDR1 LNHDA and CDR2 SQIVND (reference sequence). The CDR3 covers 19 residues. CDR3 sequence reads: CASHPPTQLPPPTNYGYTF. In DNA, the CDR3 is TGTGCCAGTCACCCCCCCACACAGTTACCGCCGCCCACTAACTATGGCTACACCTTC.

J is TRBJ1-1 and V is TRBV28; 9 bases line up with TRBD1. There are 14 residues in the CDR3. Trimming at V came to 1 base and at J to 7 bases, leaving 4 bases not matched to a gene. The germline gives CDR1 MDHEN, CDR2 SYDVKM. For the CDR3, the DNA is TGTGCCAGCAGTTTATACAGGGGGCTCGATGAAGCTTTCTTT. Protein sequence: CASSLYRGLDEAFF.

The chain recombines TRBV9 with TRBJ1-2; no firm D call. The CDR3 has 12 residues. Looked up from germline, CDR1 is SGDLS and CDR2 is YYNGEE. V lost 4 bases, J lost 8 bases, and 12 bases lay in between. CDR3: CASSSPRWGYTF. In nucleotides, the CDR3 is TGTGCCAGCAGCTCCCCCCGGTGGGGCTACACCTTC.

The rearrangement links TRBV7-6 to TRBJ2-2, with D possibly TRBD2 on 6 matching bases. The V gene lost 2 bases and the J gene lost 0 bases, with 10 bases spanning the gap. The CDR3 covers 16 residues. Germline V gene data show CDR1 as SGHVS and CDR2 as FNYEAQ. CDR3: CASSLISGPNTGELFF. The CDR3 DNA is TGTGCCAGCAGCTTAATCAGCGGGCCGAACACCGGGGAGCTGTTTTTT.

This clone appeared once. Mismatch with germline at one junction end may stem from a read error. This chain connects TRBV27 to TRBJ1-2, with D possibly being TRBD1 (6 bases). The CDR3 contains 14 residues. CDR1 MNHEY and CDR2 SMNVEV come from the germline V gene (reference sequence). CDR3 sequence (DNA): TGTGCCAGCAGTTTGGGGGCAACGAACTATGGCCACACCTTC. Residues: CASSLGATNYGHTF.